These T cell receptor beta chains were read from a single sample in a study of cytomegalovirus exposure and HLA in healthy donors. Libraries were prepared by immunoSEQ multiplex PCR; TCRdb keeps only in-frame clonotypes and omits some of them. The sample has more than 95,000 clones; around 75% are singletons. The source material was PBMCs. The receptors here all came from a middle-aged man in good health and CMV-seronegative. Both conserved end residues are trimmed from each CDR3. The order of the fields is V gene, D gene, J gene, CDR3 protein. The D gene is left open where the match is weak.

V gene: TRBV4-1
D gene: TRBD2
J gene: TRBJ2-4
CDR3 protein: ASSQSGTVQNIQY

V gene: TRBV9
D gene: TRBD2
J gene: TRBJ2-1
CDR3 protein: ASSESGGVYNEQF

V gene: TRBV7-9
D gene: -
J gene: TRBJ2-1
CDR3 protein: ASSLDVVGGPESNEQF

V gene: TRBV28
D gene: -
J gene: TRBJ1-5
CDR3 protein: ASSFVSEGDQPQH

V gene: TRBV5-8
D gene: -
J gene: TRBJ1-2
CDR3 protein: ASSLQTTGRGYT

V gene: TRBV30
D gene: -
J gene: TRBJ2-5
CDR3 protein: ASRPRQFQETQY

V gene: TRBV19
D gene: -
J gene: TRBJ2-7
CDR3 protein: ASSIWLWAEQY

V gene: TRBV15
D gene: TRBD1
J gene: TRBJ1-5
CDR3 protein: ATSRMTGVGNQPQH

V gene: TRBV7-9
D gene: TRBD1
J gene: TRBJ1-4
CDR3 protein: ASRPTGENEKLF

V gene: TRBV7-9
D gene: -
J gene: TRBJ1-2
CDR3 protein: ASSLVGVEGYGYT

V gene: TRBV14
D gene: TRBD2
J gene: TRBJ2-7
CDR3 protein: ASSQDMASGSYEQY

V gene: TRBV7-3
D gene: -
J gene: TRBJ2-3
CDR3 protein: ASSLVAVSTDTQY

V gene: TRBV15
D gene: TRBD1
J gene: TRBJ2-3
CDR3 protein: ATSGTVTTDTQY

V gene: TRBV25-1
D gene: -
J gene: TRBJ1-6
CDR3 protein: ASSELGRGSYNSPLH

V gene: TRBV13
D gene: TRBD2
J gene: TRBJ2-5
CDR3 protein: ASSAGTSGRKTQY

V gene: TRBV2
D gene: TRBD2
J gene: TRBJ2-7
CDR3 protein: ASSAGGLYEQY

V gene: TRBV6-5
D gene: -
J gene: TRBJ1-2
CDR3 protein: ASSSGRGNYGYT

V gene: TRBV5-8
D gene: TRBD1
J gene: TRBJ2-5
CDR3 protein: ASSLGTGARSKETQY

V gene: TRBV5-8
D gene: -
J gene: TRBJ1-1
CDR3 protein: ASSPRRRDTEAF

V gene: TRBV27
D gene: TRBD1
J gene: TRBJ1-4
CDR3 protein: ASSLTGTGYEKLF

V gene: TRBV4-3
D gene: TRBD1
J gene: TRBJ2-7
CDR3 protein: ASSQGGQGLYEQY

V gene: TRBV30
D gene: -
J gene: TRBJ1-4
CDR3 protein: AWNSGSATNEKLF

V gene: TRBV7-6
D gene: -
J gene: TRBJ1-6
CDR3 protein: ASSRNRVSLDSPLH

V gene: TRBV28
D gene: -
J gene: TRBJ2-6
CDR3 protein: ASSLGGAGGANVLT

V gene: TRBV7-8
D gene: TRBD1
J gene: TRBJ1-2
CDR3 protein: ASSYRDRDGYT

V gene: TRBV7-6
D gene: -
J gene: TRBJ2-7
CDR3 protein: ASSSAISSEGAYEQY

V gene: TRBV11-2
D gene: -
J gene: TRBJ2-5
CDR3 protein: ASSLEAAQETQY

V gene: TRBV7-8
D gene: TRBD2
J gene: TRBJ2-3
CDR3 protein: ASSLVLAGVRDTDTQY

V gene: TRBV19
D gene: -
J gene: TRBJ2-4
CDR3 protein: ASSIRTGRDIQY

V gene: TRBV6-4
D gene: -
J gene: TRBJ2-3
CDR3 protein: ASSERHGTDTQY

V gene: TRBV2
D gene: TRBD1
J gene: TRBJ2-2
CDR3 protein: ASTRDRGRYTGELF

V gene: TRBV4-3
D gene: TRBD1
J gene: TRBJ1-4
CDR3 protein: ASSQSPGTVNEKLF

V gene: TRBV6-5
D gene: TRBD2
J gene: TRBJ2-7
CDR3 protein: ASSYSGSGRDEQY

V gene: TRBV2
D gene: -
J gene: TRBJ1-3
CDR3 protein: ASSYSGNTIY

V gene: TRBV15
D gene: -
J gene: TRBJ1-2
CDR3 protein: ATSRGLFTVNHLDGYT

V gene: TRBV30
D gene: -
J gene: TRBJ1-5
CDR3 protein: AWSQRNNQPQH

V gene: TRBV7-9
D gene: -
J gene: TRBJ2-1
CDR3 protein: ASSYRESSYNEQF

V gene: TRBV6-5
D gene: TRBD1
J gene: TRBJ1-4
CDR3 protein: ASTVSGTGYEKLF

V gene: TRBV4-3
D gene: TRBD1
J gene: TRBJ2-1
CDR3 protein: ASSQADRGPYNEQF

V gene: TRBV30
D gene: TRBD1
J gene: TRBJ2-7
CDR3 protein: AWSKPGQAYEQY

V gene: TRBV11-2
D gene: TRBD2
J gene: TRBJ2-1
CDR3 protein: ASTYPGGRGGNEQF

V gene: TRBV5-1
D gene: -
J gene: TRBJ2-1
CDR3 protein: ASSFLEAVYNEQF

V gene: TRBV7-7
D gene: TRBD1
J gene: TRBJ2-7
CDR3 protein: ASSPGQYYEQY

V gene: TRBV5-1
D gene: -
J gene: TRBJ2-5
CDR3 protein: ASRYRLEQY